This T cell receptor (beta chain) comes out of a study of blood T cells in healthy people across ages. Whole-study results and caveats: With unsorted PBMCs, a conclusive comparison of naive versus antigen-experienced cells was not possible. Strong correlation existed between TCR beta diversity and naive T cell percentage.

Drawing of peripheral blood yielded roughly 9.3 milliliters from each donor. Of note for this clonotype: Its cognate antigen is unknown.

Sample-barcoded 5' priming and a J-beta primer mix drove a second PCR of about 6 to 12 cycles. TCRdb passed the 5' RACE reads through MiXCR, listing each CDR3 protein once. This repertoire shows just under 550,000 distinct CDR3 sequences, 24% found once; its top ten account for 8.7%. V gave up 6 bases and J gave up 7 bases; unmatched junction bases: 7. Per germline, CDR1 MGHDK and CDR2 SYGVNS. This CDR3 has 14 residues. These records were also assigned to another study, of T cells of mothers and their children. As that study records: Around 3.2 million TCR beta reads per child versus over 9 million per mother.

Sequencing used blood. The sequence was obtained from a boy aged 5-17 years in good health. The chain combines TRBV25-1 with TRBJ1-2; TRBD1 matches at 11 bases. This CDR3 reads CASRGQGVSLGYTF. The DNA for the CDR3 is TGTGCCAGCAGGGGACAGGGGGTATCTCTTGGCTACACCTTC.